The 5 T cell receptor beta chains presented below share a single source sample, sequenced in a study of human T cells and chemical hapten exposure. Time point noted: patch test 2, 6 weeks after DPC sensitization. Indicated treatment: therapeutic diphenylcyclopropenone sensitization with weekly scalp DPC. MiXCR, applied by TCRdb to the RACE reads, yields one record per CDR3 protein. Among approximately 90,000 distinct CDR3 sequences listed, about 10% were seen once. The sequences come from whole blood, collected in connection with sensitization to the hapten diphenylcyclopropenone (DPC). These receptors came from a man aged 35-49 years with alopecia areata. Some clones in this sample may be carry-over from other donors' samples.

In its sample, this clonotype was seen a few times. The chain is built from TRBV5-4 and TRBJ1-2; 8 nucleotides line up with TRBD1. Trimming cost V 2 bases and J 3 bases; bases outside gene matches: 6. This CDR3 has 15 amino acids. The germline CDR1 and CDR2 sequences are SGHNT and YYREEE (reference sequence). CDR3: CASSLGQGSYYGYTF. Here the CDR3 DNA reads TGTGCCAGCAGCTTAGGACAGGGTAGCTACTATGGCTACACCTTC.

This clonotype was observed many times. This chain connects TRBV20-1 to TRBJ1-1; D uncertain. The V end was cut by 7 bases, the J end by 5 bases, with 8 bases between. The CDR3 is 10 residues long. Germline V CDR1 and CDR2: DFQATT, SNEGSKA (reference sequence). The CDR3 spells CSVPATEAFF. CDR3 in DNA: TGCAGTGTACCAGCTACTGAAGCTTTCTTT.

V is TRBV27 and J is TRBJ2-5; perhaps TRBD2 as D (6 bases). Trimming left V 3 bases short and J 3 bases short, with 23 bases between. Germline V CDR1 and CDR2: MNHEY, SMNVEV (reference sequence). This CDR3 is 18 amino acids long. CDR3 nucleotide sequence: TGTGCCAGCAGTTTCTCGGGACTTTTCTTAAAGGTGAAAGAGACCCAGTACTTC. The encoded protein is CASSFSGLFLKVKETQYF.

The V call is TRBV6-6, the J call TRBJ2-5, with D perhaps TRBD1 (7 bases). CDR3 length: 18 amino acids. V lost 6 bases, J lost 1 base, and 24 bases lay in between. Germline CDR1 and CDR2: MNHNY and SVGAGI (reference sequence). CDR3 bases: TGTGCCAGCAGCACAATCCCCCCAGCGCGGGACAGCCAAGAGACCCAGTACTTC. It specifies CASSTIPPARDSQETQYF.

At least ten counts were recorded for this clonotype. The CDR3 DNA reads TGCGCCAGCAGCTTGGACCCAAGGGCTGAAGCTTTCTTT. Translating it yields CASSLDPRAEAFF. The chain has TRBV5-1 and TRBJ1-1; D ambiguous. The germline gives CDR1 SGHRS, CDR2 YFSETQ. Trimming shortened V by 0 bases and J by 6 bases, and 9 bases separated the two germline ends. The CDR3 length is 13 residues.